The sequence of this TCR beta chain was determined in a study of blood T cell repertoires in COVID-19. Germline V gene sequence: CDR1 LNHDA, CDR2 SQIVND (reference sequence). J lost 8 bases, V lost 5 bases, and 6 bases had no gene match. This CDR3 has 13 amino acids. The method was immunoSEQ multiplex PCR; TCRdb's version includes in-frame clones alone and lacks a portion of them. The sample lists tens of thousands of clones, 86% seen once, with approximately 9.9% in the top ten. Sequences were obtained from peripheral blood. The chain links TRBV19 to TRBJ2-3; 8 bases match TRBD1. The receptor was isolated from a human donor in a cohort sampled during active COVID-19. The CDR3 reads CASSLLTGATQYF. DNA for the CDR3: TGTGCCAGTAGTCTTCTGACAGGGGCTACGCAGTATTTT.